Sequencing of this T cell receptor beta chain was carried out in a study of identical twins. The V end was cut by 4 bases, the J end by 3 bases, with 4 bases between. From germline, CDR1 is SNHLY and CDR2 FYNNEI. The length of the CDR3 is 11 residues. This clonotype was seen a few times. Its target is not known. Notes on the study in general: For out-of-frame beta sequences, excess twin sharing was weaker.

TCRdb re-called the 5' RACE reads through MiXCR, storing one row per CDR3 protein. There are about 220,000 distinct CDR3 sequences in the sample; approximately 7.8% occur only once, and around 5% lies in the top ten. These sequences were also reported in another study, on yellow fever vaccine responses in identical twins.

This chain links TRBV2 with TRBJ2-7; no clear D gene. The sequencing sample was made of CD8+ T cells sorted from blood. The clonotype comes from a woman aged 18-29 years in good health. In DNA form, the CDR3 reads TGTGCCAGCAGTGTCGACTACGAGCAGTACTTC. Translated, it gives CASSVDYEQYF.